This T cell receptor beta chain was obtained from a study of blood T cell repertoires in COVID-19. Using immunoSEQ multiplex PCR, the repertoire was profiled, and TCRdb retains in-frame clones only, with some absent. The table has a few hundred thousand clones, roughly 90% seen once; the top ten hold around 18%. Resolution of symptoms, clearance, or two negative PCRs was present in recovered Cohort 3 donors. After removal of 4 bases from V and 8 bases from J, the junction contained 7 bases not matched to a gene. In germline, CDR1 is LGHDT, CDR2 YNNKEL (reference sequence). The CDR3 has 15 amino acids.

The source material was PBMCs or T cells enriched from blood (not recorded which). This chain connects TRBV3-1 (or the pseudogene TRBV3-2) to TRBJ1-4; 10 positions match TRBD1. The sequence was collected from a woman in her twenties or thirties who had recovered from COVID-19. CDR3 sequence: CASSPPGTGDEKLFF. The CDR3 DNA reads TGTGCCAGCAGCCCGCCCGGGACAGGGGACGAAAAACTGTTTTTT.